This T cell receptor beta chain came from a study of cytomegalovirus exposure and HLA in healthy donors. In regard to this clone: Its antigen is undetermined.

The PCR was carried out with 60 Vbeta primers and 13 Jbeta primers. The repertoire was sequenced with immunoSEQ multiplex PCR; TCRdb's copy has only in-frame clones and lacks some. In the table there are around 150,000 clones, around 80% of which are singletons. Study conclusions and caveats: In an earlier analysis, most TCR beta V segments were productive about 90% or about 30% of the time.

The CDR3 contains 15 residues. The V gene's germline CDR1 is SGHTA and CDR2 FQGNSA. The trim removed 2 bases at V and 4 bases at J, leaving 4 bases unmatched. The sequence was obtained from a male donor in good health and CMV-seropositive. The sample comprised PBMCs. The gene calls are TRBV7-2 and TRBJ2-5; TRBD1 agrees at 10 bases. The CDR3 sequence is CASSLQRDRGETQYF. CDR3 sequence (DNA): TGTGCCAGCAGCTTACAACGGGACAGGGGAGAGACCCAGTACTTC.